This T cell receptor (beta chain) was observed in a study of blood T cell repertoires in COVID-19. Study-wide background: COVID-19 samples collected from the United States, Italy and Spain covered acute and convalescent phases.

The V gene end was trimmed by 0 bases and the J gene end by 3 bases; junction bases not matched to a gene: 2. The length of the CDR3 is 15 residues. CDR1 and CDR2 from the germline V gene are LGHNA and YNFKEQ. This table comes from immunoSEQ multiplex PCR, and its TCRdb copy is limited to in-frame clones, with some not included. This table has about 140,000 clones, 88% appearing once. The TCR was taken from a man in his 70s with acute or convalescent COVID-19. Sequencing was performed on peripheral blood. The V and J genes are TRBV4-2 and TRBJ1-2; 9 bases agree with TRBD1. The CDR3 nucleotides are TGTGCCAGCAGCCAAGAGGGACAGGGTTACTATGGCTACACCTTC. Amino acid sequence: CASSQEGQGYYGYTF.